Shown below are 23 T cell receptor beta chains from a single sample sequenced in a study of T cells in tuberculosis. Time point noted: new active TB diagnosis, blood taken before or within 7 days of starting treatment. Produced via immunoSEQ multiplex PCR; TCRdb's table is partial and in-frame only. The data show 25,000 to 35,000 clones, around 90% seen once. The source material was PBMCs, sampled at tuberculosis diagnosis. Source of these receptors: an adult with tuberculosis.

The V call is TRBV5-8, the J call TRBJ1-5; D may be TRBD1 (5 bases). The CDR3 is made up of 16 amino acids. V was shortened by 4 bases and J by 3 bases, with 17 bases between the two germline ends. Germline-derived CDR1 and CDR2 are SGHTS and YDEGEE. The CDR3 DNA sequence: TGTGCCAGCAGCCCCCGCCAGTCAGGGTTCAATCAGCCCCAGCATTTT. Translation gives CASSPRQSGFNQPQHF.

The CDR3 region has the DNA TGTGCCAGCAGTCCCCAGCTAGCGGGAGCGGAGTATTTT. It specifies CASSPQLAGAEYF. The chain couples TRBV28 to TRBJ2-3, with 10 bases identical to TRBD2. The germline V gene encodes CDR1 MDHEN and CDR2 SYDVKM. Trimming took 5 bases from V and 13 from J; bases not matched to a gene: 9. This CDR3 comprises 13 residues.

The chain combines TRBV30 with TRBJ2-7, with D possibly matching TRBD1 (5 bases). Trimming took off 2 bases at V and 3 bases at J, with 11 bases between the two ends. Germline V CDR1 and CDR2: GTSNPN, SVGIG (reference sequence). There are 13 residues in the CDR3. The CDR3 coding sequence is TGTGCCTGGAGTCCTGACAGCATCTACGAGCAGTACTTC. Translated, it gives CAWSPDSIYEQYF.

CDR3: CASSTSGGLSTDTQYF. The CDR3 nucleotides read TGTGCCAGCAGTACCAGCGGGGGGTTATCCACAGATACGCAGTATTTT. The chain joins TRBV9 to TRBJ2-3; TRBD2 agrees at 9 bases. CDR1 is SGDLS, CDR2 YYNGEE, per germline. CDR3 length: 16 residues. The V segment lost 5 bases and the J segment 2 bases; nucleotides outside the gene matches: 9.

This clone was detected only once. V usage is TRBV6-5 and J usage is TRBJ2-7, with D possibly being TRBD1 (6 bases). This CDR3 is built from 14 residues. V shed 5 bases and J shed 6 bases, with 17 bases lying between them. Germline CDR1 and CDR2: MNHEY and SVGAGI. The CDR3 nucleotides are TGTGCCAGCAGTGGGACATTAGTGGGATCCGAGCAGTACTTC. Its protein product is CASSGTLVGSEQYF.

V and J are TRBV30 and TRBJ1-2; a weak D match, TRBD1 (5 bases). Trimming stripped 5 bases from V and 4 bases from J, with 17 bases between. Germline CDR1 GTSNPN, CDR2 SVGIG (reference sequence). This CDR3 has 14 amino acids. Here the CDR3 DNA reads TGTGCCTGGGGCTCTATAGACAGCCTCTATGGCTACACCTTC. Its protein is CAWGSIDSLYGYTF.

This rearrangement joins TRBV12-5 to TRBJ2-1; D is unclear. Trimming shortened V by 0 bases and J by 8 bases, and 14 bases separated the two germline ends. The CDR3 extends over 15 amino acids. The germline CDR1 and CDR2 sequences are LGHNT and FRNRAP. This CDR3 is CASGLVQPYLHEQFF. The CDR3 DNA is TGTGCTAGTGGTTTGGTACAGCCCTATCTCCATGAGCAGTTCTTC.

The chain employs TRBV30 and TRBJ1-1; D possibly corresponds to TRBD1 (6 bases). In germline, CDR1 is GTSNPN, CDR2 SVGIG (reference sequence). V lost 2 bases and J lost 11, with 24 bases in between. This CDR3 region has 15 residues. CDR3 amino acids: CAWSKKGGKETFAFF. The DNA for the CDR3 is TGTGCCTGGAGTAAGAAAGGGGGTAAAGAGACTTTCGCTTTCTTT.

This clone came up once. This sequence joins TRBV7-2 and TRBJ1-1, with 7 bases fitting TRBD1. The V gene end was trimmed by 5 bases and the J gene end by 7 bases; junction bases not matched to a gene: 7. The germline CDR1 and CDR2 sequences are SGHTA and FQGNSA. The CDR3 loop spans 13 amino acids. CDR3 coding DNA: TGTGCCAGCAGCGCGCGAGGGGGCATTGAAGCTTTCTTT. This codes for CASSARGGIEAFF.

The rearrangement uses TRBV2 and TRBJ2-7; D gene uncertain. The CDR3 has 13 amino acids. Trimming stripped 5 bases from V and 0 bases from J, with 8 bases between. Germline V lookup: CDR1 SNHLY, CDR2 FYNNEI. CDR3 DNA: TGTGCCAGCAGTTATCGGTTCTCCTACGAGCAGTACTTC. Amino acids: CASSYRFSYEQYF.

V is TRBV9 and J is TRBJ2-7; 10 bases fit TRBD1. V dropped 0 bases and J dropped 4; count of bases not matched to a gene: 4. Germline V gives CDR1 SGDLS, CDR2 YYNGEE. The CDR3 has 15 residues. The DNA for the CDR3 is TGTGCCAGCAGCGTAGGACAGGGGGCGGGTTACGAGCAGTACTTC. Residues: CASSVGQGAGYEQYF.

The CDR3 is CAISEPGQESSYEQYF. CDR3 bases: TGTGCCATCAGTGAACCCGGACAGGAGAGCTCCTACGAGCAGTACTTC. This chain joins TRBV10-3 and TRBJ2-7; 7 nucleotides match TRBD1. Per germline, CDR1 ENHRY and CDR2 SYGVKD. The V segment lost 3 bases and the J segment 0 bases; nucleotides outside the gene matches: 8. The CDR3 extends over 16 amino acids.

The J gene is TRBJ2-7, the V gene TRBV6-1; 7 nucleotides agree with TRBD1. With 5 bases clipped from V and 2 bases from J, the junction kept 6 bases outside the gene matches. The CDR3 consists of 14 residues. The V gene's germline CDR1 is MNHNS and CDR2 SASEGT. CDR3 residues: CASSTSGQPYEQYF. DNA of the CDR3: TGTGCCAGCAGTACATCGGGACAGCCCTACGAGCAGTACTTC.

V is TRBV19 and J is TRBJ1-3; D is possibly TRBD1 (6 bases). CDR1 is LNHDA and CDR2 is SQIVND in the germline V gene (reference sequence). V was pared by 5 bases and J by 4 bases, with 12 bases between. This CDR3 spans 14 amino acids. The chain's CDR3 is CASSLRTEGNTIYF. The CDR3 bases are TGTGCCAGTAGTCTAAGGACAGAAGGAAACACCATATATTTT.

For the CDR3, the DNA is TGTGCCAGCTCCCCCTCGGAGATGGGGGCCAACGTCCTGACTTTC. It encodes CASSPSEMGANVLTF. The J gene is TRBJ2-6, the V gene TRBV18; no clear D. V dropped 6 bases and J dropped 4 bases, with 13 bases sitting between them. Germline V lookup: CDR1 KGHSH, CDR2 LQKENI. The CDR3 extends over 15 amino acids. The entire variable domain, with the rest obtained from reference TRBV18 and TRBJ2-6, is as follows: NAGVMQNPRHLVRRRGQEARLRCSPMKGHSHVYWYRQLPEEGLKFMVYLQKENIIDESGMPKERFSAEFPKEGPSILRIQQVVRGDSAAYFCASSPSEMGANVLTFGAGSRLTVL.

V is TRBV10-1 and J is TRBJ2-1; 7 bases are a match to TRBD2. This CDR3 region has 14 residues. J gave up 6 bases and V 4 bases, and 6 bases lay outside the gene matches. Germline V lookup: CDR1 WNHNN, CDR2 SYGVQD (reference sequence). The CDR3 here is CASSVLASPNEQFF. CDR3 coding DNA: TGCGCCAGCAGTGTACTAGCGAGCCCCAATGAGCAGTTCTTC.

V gene TRBV9 combines with J gene TRBJ2-1; 12 bases are shared with TRBD2. V lost 4 bases and J lost 0; bases outside the gene matches: 11. The CDR3 has 19 amino acids. Germline V lookup: CDR1 SGDLS, CDR2 YYNGEE. In DNA form, the CDR3 reads TGTGCCAGCAGCTCTAGCCGACTAGCGGGGGTGATCTCCTACAATGAGCAGTTCTTC. Protein sequence: CASSSSRLAGVISYNEQFF. The full variable domain, with the rest looked up from reference TRBV9 and TRBJ2-1, is DSGVTQTPKHLITATGQRVTLRCSPRSGDLSVYWYQQSLDQGLQFLIQYYNGEERAKGNILERFSAQQFPDLHSELNLSSLELGDSALYFCASSSSRLAGVISYNEQFFGPGTRLTVL.

This rearrangement joins TRBV7-2 to TRBJ1-2, with a tentative D call TRBD1 (5 bases). Per germline, CDR1 SGHTA and CDR2 FQGNSA. This CDR3 contains 18 residues. V lost 1 base to trimming and J lost 0 bases, with 18 bases between them. This CDR3 is CASSLVLQRKGANYGYTF. CDR3 bases: TGTGCCAGCAGCTTAGTCCTACAACGTAAAGGGGCTAACTATGGCTACACCTTC.

The rearrangement links TRBV9 to TRBJ1-2; 8 bases align to TRBD1. This CDR3 comprises 15 residues. V trimming: 3 bases; J trimming: 3 bases; junction bases outside the gene matches: 7. CDR1 is SGDLS and CDR2 is YYNGEE in the germline V gene. CDR3 protein: CASSAGVGQDYGYTF. Here the CDR3 DNA reads TGTGCCAGCAGCGCGGGGGTGGGACAGGACTATGGCTACACCTTC.

The V gene is TRBV19, the J gene TRBJ1-2, with D perhaps TRBD1 (5 bases). V lost 8 bases and J 7 bases, leaving 23 bases between the germline ends. The length of the CDR3 is 15 residues. Germline CDR1 LNHDA, CDR2 SQIVND (reference sequence). The CDR3 region has the DNA TGTGCCAGTGATGACAGCGCTCCCTCTATACGTGGCTACACCTTC. Its protein product is CASDDSAPSIRGYTF.

The V gene is TRBV4-1, the J gene TRBJ1-1; 7 bases agree with TRBD1. This CDR3 contains 18 residues. Per germline, CDR1 MGHRA and CDR2 YSYEKL. Unmatched junction bases numbered 14, after V lost 2 bases and J lost 2 bases. The CDR3 loop is CASSQNPPVDRANTEAFF. As DNA, the CDR3 is TGCGCCAGCAGCCAAAATCCCCCCGTAGACAGGGCAAACACTGAAGCTTTCTTT.

This clone is a singleton in its sample. The chain has TRBV19 and TRBJ2-2; TRBD2 agrees at 11 bases. Germline CDR1 reads LNHDA; CDR2 reads SQIVND (reference sequence). V gave up 7 bases and J gave up 8 bases; unmatched junction bases: 6. The CDR3 runs 14 residues. For the CDR3, the DNA is TGTGCCAGTAACAGACTAGCGGGGTTAGGGGAGCTGTTTTTT. Residues: CASNRLAGLGELFF.

The chain uses TRBV6-1 and TRBJ2-3; tentative D call: TRBD2 (6 bases). V lost 7 bases and J 4 bases, leaving 18 bases between the germline ends. CDR3 length equals 15 residues. Germline V CDR1 and CDR2: MNHNS, SASEGT. The CDR3: CASTGGDSGADTQYF. The CDR3 region has the DNA TGTGCCAGCACCGGAGGGGACTCTGGGGCAGATACGCAGTATTTT.